The rows below give T cell receptor beta chains drawn from one sample of a study of ipilimumab plus nivolumab after autologous stem cell transplantation. Repertoires were generated with immunoSEQ multiplex PCR, while TCRdb's copy carries only in-frame clones and drops some. The table has approximately 80,000 clones, 75% to 85% seen once; the top ten hold approximately 2.2%. The source was PBMCs, collected in a trial of ipilimumab plus nivolumab as post-transplant consolidation. These receptor sequences come from a male donor with diffuse large B-cell lymphoma. The CDR3 runs from the conserved cysteine through the conserved F or W. Fields, in order: D gene, J gene, clone size, V gene, CDR3 DNA, CDR3 protein. The D gene is left open where the match is weak. Some rows mark clone size as missing; the rest say once, few, many or name a class of expanded clone.

D: TRBD2
J: TRBJ2-1
size: NA
V: TRBV18
DNA: TGTGCCAGCTCATCCGGGACTAGGGACATCAATGAGCAGTTCTTC
CDR3: CASSSGTRDINEQFF

D: NA
J: TRBJ2-2
size: once
V: TRBV6-5
DNA: TGTGCCAGCAGGCAACCGGACGGGGAGCTGTTTTTT
CDR3: CASRQPDGELFF

D: TRBD1
J: TRBJ1-2
size: NA
V: TRBV11-2
DNA: TGTGCCAGCAGCTTAGATCTTTCAGGGGGGTACTATGGCTACACCTTC
CDR3: CASSLDLSGGYYGYTF

D: TRBD2
J: TRBJ2-3
size: NA
V: TRBV30
DNA: TGTGCCTGGAGTGTATCGTATCTCCGGGGAGGGGATACGCAGTATTTT
CDR3: CAWSVSYLRGGDTQYF

D: TRBD1
J: TRBJ1-5
size: once
V: TRBV7-9
DNA: TGTGCCAGCAGCCGACAGGGTTCGAAATATGAGCCCCAGCATTTT
CDR3: CASSRQGSKYEPQHF

D: NA
J: TRBJ1-1
size: few
V: TRBV30
DNA: TGTGCCTGGAGCAGGGGCCAGATGAACACTGAAGCTTTCTTT
CDR3: CAWSRGQMNTEAFF

D: TRBD1
J: TRBJ1-2
size: NA
V: TRBV18
DNA: TGTGCCAGCTCACGGGGACAGGGGGATGGCTACACCTTC
CDR3: CASSRGQGDGYTF

D: NA
J: TRBJ2-7
size: few
V: TRBV29-1
DNA: TGCAGCGTTGAAACAGGAATCTACGAGCAGTACTTC
CDR3: CSVETGIYEQYF

D: NA
J: TRBJ2-3
size: NA
V: TRBV19
DNA: TGTGCCAGTAGCCCGGGCGGGGTCAGGGGGACAGATACGCAGTATTTT
CDR3: CASSPGGVRGTDTQYF

D: TRBD1
J: TRBJ1-1
size: NA
V: TRBV6-1
DNA: TGTGCCAGCAGTGTTTTCTTACAAGTTACAGGGGGCACTGAAGCTTTCTTT
CDR3: CASSVFLQVTGGTEAFF

D: TRBD2
J: TRBJ2-1
size: NA
V: TRBV7-6
DNA: TGTGCCAGCAGCCCCGGGACTAGCGGTCCCAATGAGCAGTTCTTC
CDR3: CASSPGTSGPNEQFF

D: TRBD2
J: TRBJ2-1
size: NA
V: TRBV19
DNA: TGTGCCAGTAGTATAGACTACCCTAGCGGGGTTTACAATGAGCAGTTCTTC
CDR3: CASSIDYPSGVYNEQFF

D: TRBD2
J: TRBJ2-3
size: NA
V: TRBV5-1
DNA: TGCGCCAGCAGCTTGGACTTACAAGGGACTAGCGGGGGGTCAGATACGCAGTATTTT
CDR3: CASSLDLQGTSGGSDTQYF

D: NA
J: TRBJ1-5
size: NA
V: TRBV2
DNA: TGTGCCAGCAGTGATGGTCGGGGATATAGCAATCAGCCCCAGCATTTT
CDR3: CASSDGRGYSNQPQHF

D: NA
J: TRBJ1-5
size: NA
V: TRBV4-1
DNA: TGCGCCAGCAGCTTCGGGGTTGATCAGCCCCAGCATTTT
CDR3: CASSFGVDQPQHF

D: NA
J: TRBJ1-2
size: NA
V: TRBV18
DNA: TGTGCCAGCTCACCCAACAGGGACGAAGGCTACACCTTC
CDR3: CASSPNRDEGYTF

D: NA
J: TRBJ2-3
size: NA
V: TRBV7-2
DNA: TGTGCCAGCAGCCTAAATCTACAGGGACCGCAGTATTTT
CDR3: CASSLNLQGPQYF

D: TRBD2
J: TRBJ2-3
size: NA
V: TRBV7-3
DNA: TGTGCCAGCAGCTTAATCGGGGGGACCGATACGCAGTATTTT
CDR3: CASSLIGGTDTQYF

D: NA
J: TRBJ1-1
size: NA
V: TRBV19
DNA: TGTGCCAGTAGTATAGCGGGCAAGAACACTGAAGCTTTCTTT
CDR3: CASSIAGKNTEAFF

D: NA
J: TRBJ1-1
size: NA
V: TRBV5-5
DNA: TGTGCCAGCAGCTCCGTGGGGCTGGGGAACACTGAAGCTTTCTTT
CDR3: CASSSVGLGNTEAFF

D: NA
J: TRBJ2-3
size: NA
V: TRBV7-2
DNA: TGTGCCAGCAGCCCTAATCGGGGAACAGATACGCAGTATTTT
CDR3: CASSPNRGTDTQYF

D: NA
J: TRBJ1-5
size: NA
V: TRBV19
DNA: TGTGCCAGTAGTATGGGGGGAATTAGCAATCAGCCCCAGCATTTT
CDR3: CASSMGGISNQPQHF

D: NA
J: TRBJ2-4
size: NA
V: TRBV6-4
DNA: TGTGCCAGCAGGAAACCCGGGCCTGAGGAAAACATTCAGTACTTC
CDR3: CASRKPGPEENIQYF

D: TRBD1
J: TRBJ2-7
size: NA
V: TRBV7-9
DNA: TGTGCCAGCAGCTCTCCTCGCCGGGACAGCCTACCCGCCGAGCAGTACTTC
CDR3: CASSSPRRDSLPAEQYF

D: TRBD2
J: TRBJ2-3
size: once
V: TRBV5-6
DNA: TGTGCCAGCAGCTTGATCCTGCGGGGGGGGTCAGATACGCAGTATTTT
CDR3: CASSLILRGGSDTQYF

D: TRBD2
J: TRBJ2-5
size: NA
V: TRBV5-6
DNA: TGTGCCAGCAGCAACGGCGGGGGGGCAGTCGAAGAGACCCAGTACTTC
CDR3: CASSNGGGAVEETQYF

D: NA
J: TRBJ1-3
size: NA
V: TRBV6-5
DNA: TGTGCCATCCAACCGAGCTCTGGAAACACCATATATTTT
CDR3: CAIQPSSGNTIYF

D: TRBD2
J: TRBJ2-2
size: NA
V: TRBV9
DNA: TGTGCCAGCAGCGTGGGAGGGTTCACCGGGGAGCTGTTTTTT
CDR3: CASSVGGFTGELFF

D: TRBD1
J: TRBJ1-1
size: once
V: TRBV6-5
DNA: TGTGCCAGCAGAGGGACAGCCAACACTGAAGCTTTCTTT
CDR3: CASRGTANTEAFF

D: NA
J: TRBJ1-3
size: once
V: TRBV27
DNA: TGTGCCAGCAGTCACTGGACGGACTACTCTGGAAACACCATATATTTT
CDR3: CASSHWTDYSGNTIYF

D: NA
J: TRBJ1-2
size: NA
V: TRBV6-4
DNA: TGTGCCAGCAAGGAAACAGGGCTTAATGCGGAAGGCTACACCTTC
CDR3: CASKETGLNAEGYTF

D: NA
J: TRBJ1-5
size: NA
V: TRBV18
DNA: TGTGCCAGCTCACCTGAGCGGGGTAGCAATCAGCCCCAGCATTTT
CDR3: CASSPERGSNQPQHF

D: TRBD2
J: TRBJ2-1
size: NA
V: TRBV27
DNA: TGTGCCAGCAACATAGCGGGGATGAATGAGCAGTTCTTC
CDR3: CASNIAGMNEQFF

D: NA
J: TRBJ2-2
size: NA
V: TRBV12-5
DNA: TGTGCTAGTGGTTTGGAGGAAACCGGGGAGCTGTTTTTT
CDR3: CASGLEETGELFF

D: TRBD2
J: TRBJ2-1
size: NA
V: TRBV20-1
DNA: TGCAGTGGGGGACTAGCCAATGAGCAGTTCTTC
CDR3: CSGGLANEQFF

D: TRBD2
J: TRBJ2-3
size: NA
V: TRBV6-1
DNA: TGTGCCAGCATCCTTAGCGGGGGGGTTGGAGATACGCAGTATTTT
CDR3: CASILSGGVGDTQYF

D: NA
J: TRBJ2-6
size: NA
V: TRBV27
DNA: TGTGCCAGCAGTTTCCTCGCCCTATCTGGGGCCAACGTCCTGACTTTC
CDR3: CASSFLALSGANVLTF

D: NA
J: TRBJ2-2
size: once
V: TRBV5-1
DNA: TGCGCCAGCAGCGGGGGACACCGGAACACCGGGGAGCTGTTTTTT
CDR3: CASSGGHRNTGELFF

D: TRBD1
J: TRBJ1-1
size: NA
V: TRBV30
DNA: TGTGCCTGGTGGACAGGGTTGCCTGAAGCTTTCTTT
CDR3: CAWWTGLPEAFF

D: NA
J: TRBJ1-1
size: NA
V: TRBV2
DNA: TGTGCCAGCATGAGGAACACTGAAGCTTTCTTT
CDR3: CASMRNTEAFF

D: NA
J: TRBJ2-2
size: NA
V: TRBV7-9
DNA: TGTGCCAGCAGCTTTCGGTCGAACACCGGGGAGCTGTTTTTT
CDR3: CASSFRSNTGELFF

D: NA
J: TRBJ1-1
size: NA
V: TRBV6-1
DNA: TGTGCCAGCAGTGAGATTCGCTACGCTTTCTTT
CDR3: CASSEIRYAFF

D: TRBD2
J: TRBJ2-3
size: NA
V: TRBV27
DNA: TGTGCCAGCAGACGTCCTAGCGGGGGGGCTGTGGATACGCAGTATTTT
CDR3: CASRRPSGGAVDTQYF

D: NA
J: TRBJ1-5
size: NA
V: TRBV27
DNA: TGTGCCAGCACGGGGGCAGGGTTCATGGAGCCCCAGCATTTT
CDR3: CASTGAGFMEPQHF

D: TRBD2
J: TRBJ2-5
size: NA
V: TRBV23-1
DNA: TGCGCCAGCGGTGAGCGGGGGGCCGGAGAGACCCAGTACTTC
CDR3: CASGERGAGETQYF

D: TRBD1
J: TRBJ1-2
size: NA
V: TRBV6-6
DNA: TGTGCCAGCAAGGACAGGGAGCCATCCTTC
CDR3: CASKDREPSF

D: NA
J: TRBJ2-3
size: NA
V: TRBV5-4
DNA: TGTGCCAGCAGCCCCGCTCGGGCTACTGGGGGGGATACGCAGTATTTT
CDR3: CASSPARATGGDTQYF

D: TRBD1
J: TRBJ2-5
size: NA
V: TRBV6-5
DNA: TGTGCCAGCAACCGGGACAGAAGAGAGACCCAGTACTTC
CDR3: CASNRDRRETQYF

D: NA
J: TRBJ1-1
size: few
V: TRBV29-1
DNA: TGCAGCGTTGATCAGACCAAAGCTTTCTTT
CDR3: CSVDQTKAFF

D: NA
J: TRBJ2-7
size: NA
V: TRBV4-1
DNA: TGCGCCAGCAGCCAAGTGATCGGGCAGGGCGAGCAGTACTTC
CDR3: CASSQVIGQGEQYF

D: NA
J: TRBJ2-3
size: NA
V: TRBV11-2
DNA: TGTGCCAGCAGACCGCCCGGGCCCCTCAATACGCAGTATTTT
CDR3: CASRPPGPLNTQYF

D: NA
J: TRBJ2-6
size: NA
V: TRBV6-5
DNA: TGTGCCAGCAGTTACGGGGAAGGAGGTGGGGCCAACGTCCTGACTTTC
CDR3: CASSYGEGGGANVLTF

D: NA
J: TRBJ2-1
size: NA
V: TRBV29-1
DNA: TGCAGCGTTGAAGGGCCCAGGGAAGGGAATGAGCAGTTCTTC
CDR3: CSVEGPREGNEQFF

D: TRBD1
J: TRBJ1-1
size: NA
V: TRBV5-1
DNA: TGCGCCAGCAGCTTTGGCACCAGACAGGGCGAAAAAGCTTTCTTT
CDR3: CASSFGTRQGEKAFF

D: NA
J: TRBJ1-5
size: NA
V: TRBV7-2
DNA: TGTGCCAGCAGCTTAGGGGGTCCGGGTCAGCCCCAGCATTTT
CDR3: CASSLGGPGQPQHF

D: TRBD2
J: TRBJ2-2
size: NA
V: TRBV19
DNA: TGTGCCAGTAGTACCAAATGGGGGGGCACCGGGGAGCTGTTTTTT
CDR3: CASSTKWGGTGELFF

D: NA
J: TRBJ2-7
size: once
V: TRBV10-3
DNA: TGTGCCATCAGTGAGTATGGCTACGAGCAGTACTTC
CDR3: CAISEYGYEQYF

D: NA
J: TRBJ2-7
size: NA
V: TRBV25-1
DNA: TGTGCCAGCAGAGGGTCTGGGTACTACGAGCAGTACTTC
CDR3: CASRGSGYYEQYF